The present entry profiles one T cell receptor beta chain with its context. These data are taken from a study of blood T cell repertoires in COVID-19. Whole-study context: Specimens from acute and convalescent COVID-19 originated in the United States, Italy and Spain. From T cells, B-cell-depleted T cells, or PBMCs came the material, which was cDNA or gDNA.

How the authors handled the data: Estimated nucleated cell counts came from reference gene primer amplification. TCRdb's copy holds only in-frame clones and misses some; the assay was immunoSEQ multiplex PCR. V, J and clone size derive from that table, while D and trimming were established from the DNA sequence. This sample carries under 65,000 clones, around 89% of them seen once, and the ten largest clones take 2.2%. Sequencing input: peripheral blood. The sequence was obtained from a human donor in a cohort sampled during active COVID-19.

CDR3 region: CASSFLTPNSPLHF. The CDR3 bases are TGTGCCAGCAGCTTTCTAACCCCCAATTCACCCCTCCACTTT. J is TRBJ1-6 and V is TRBV7-2, with unresolved D. Looked up from germline, CDR1 is SGHTA and CDR2 is FQGNSA. V was trimmed by 3 bases and J by 7 bases, leaving 10 bases between them. This CDR3 spans 14 amino acids. Filled out from reference TRBV7-2 and TRBJ1-6, the complete variable domain reads GAGVSQSPSNKVTEKGKDVELRCDPISGHTALYWYRQSLGQGLEFLIYFQGNSAPDKSGLPSDRFSAERTGGSVSTLTIQRTQQEDSAVYLCASSFLTPNSPLHFGNGTRLTVT.